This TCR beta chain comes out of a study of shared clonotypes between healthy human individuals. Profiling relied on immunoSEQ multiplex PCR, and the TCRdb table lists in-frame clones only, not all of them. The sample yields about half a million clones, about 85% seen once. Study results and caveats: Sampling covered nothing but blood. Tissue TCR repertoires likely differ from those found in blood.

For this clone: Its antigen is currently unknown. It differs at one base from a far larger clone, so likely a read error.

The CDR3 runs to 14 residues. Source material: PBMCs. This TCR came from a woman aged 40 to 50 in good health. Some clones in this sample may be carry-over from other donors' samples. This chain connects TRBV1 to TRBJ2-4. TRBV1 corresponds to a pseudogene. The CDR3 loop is CTSSQGSPRTIQYF. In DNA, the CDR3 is TGCACCAGCAGCCAAGGCTCCCCTCGGACCATTCAGTACTTC.